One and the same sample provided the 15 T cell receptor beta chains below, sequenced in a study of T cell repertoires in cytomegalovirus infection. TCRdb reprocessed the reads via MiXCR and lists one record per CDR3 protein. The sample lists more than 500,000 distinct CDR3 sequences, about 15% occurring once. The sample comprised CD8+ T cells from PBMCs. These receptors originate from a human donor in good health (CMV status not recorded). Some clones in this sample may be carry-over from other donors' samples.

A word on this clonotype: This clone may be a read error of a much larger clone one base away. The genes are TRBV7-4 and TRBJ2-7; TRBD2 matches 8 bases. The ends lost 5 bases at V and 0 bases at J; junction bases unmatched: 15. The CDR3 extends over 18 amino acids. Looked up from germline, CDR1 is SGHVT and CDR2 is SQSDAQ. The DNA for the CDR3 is TGTGCCAGCAGCCCGACTGGTAGCGGGGTACCAAGCTCCTACGAGCAGTACTTC. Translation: CASSPTGSGVPSSYEQYF.

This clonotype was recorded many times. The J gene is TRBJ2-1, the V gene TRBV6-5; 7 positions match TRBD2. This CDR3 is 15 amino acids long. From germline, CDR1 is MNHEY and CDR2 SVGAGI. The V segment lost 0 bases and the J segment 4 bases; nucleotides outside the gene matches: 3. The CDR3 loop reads CASSYSAGVYNEQFF. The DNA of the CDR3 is TGTGCCAGCAGTTACTCCGCGGGAGTTTACAATGAGCAGTTCTTC.

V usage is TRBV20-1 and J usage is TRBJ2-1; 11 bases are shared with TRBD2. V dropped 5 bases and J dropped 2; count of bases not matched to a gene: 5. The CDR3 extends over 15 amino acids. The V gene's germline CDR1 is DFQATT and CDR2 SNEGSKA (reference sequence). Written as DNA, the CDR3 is TGCAGTGCTGCGAGGACTAGCGGGCCCTACAATGAGCAGTTCTTC. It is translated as CSAARTSGPYNEQFF.

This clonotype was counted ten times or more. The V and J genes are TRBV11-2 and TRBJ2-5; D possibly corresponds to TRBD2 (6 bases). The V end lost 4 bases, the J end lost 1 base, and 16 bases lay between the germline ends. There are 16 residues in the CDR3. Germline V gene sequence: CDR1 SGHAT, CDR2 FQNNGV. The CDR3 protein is CASSSAGRQLQETQYF. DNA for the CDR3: TGTGCCAGCAGCTCCGCAGGGAGGCAGCTCCAAGAGACCCAGTACTTC.

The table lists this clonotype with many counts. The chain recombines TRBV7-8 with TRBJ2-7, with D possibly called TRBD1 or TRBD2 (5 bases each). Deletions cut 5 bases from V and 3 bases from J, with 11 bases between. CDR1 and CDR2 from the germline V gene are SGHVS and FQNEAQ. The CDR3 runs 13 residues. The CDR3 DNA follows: TGTGCCAGCAGCCCCGCGAGGGGCTACGAGCAGTACTTC. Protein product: CASSPARGYEQYF. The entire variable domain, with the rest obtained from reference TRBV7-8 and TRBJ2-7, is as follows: GAGVSQSPRYKVAKRGQDVALRCDPISGHVSLFWYQQALGQGPEFLTYFQNEAQLDKSGLPSDRFFAERPEGSVSTLKIQRTQQEDSAVYLCASSPARGYEQYFGPGTRLTVT.

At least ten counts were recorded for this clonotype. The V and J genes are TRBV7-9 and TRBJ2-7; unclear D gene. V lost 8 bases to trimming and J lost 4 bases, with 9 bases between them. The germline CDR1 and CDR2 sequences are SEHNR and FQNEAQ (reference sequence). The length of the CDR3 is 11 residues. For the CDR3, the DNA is TGTGCCAGCGGCGAGGTTTACGAGCAGTACTTC. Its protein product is CASGEVYEQYF.

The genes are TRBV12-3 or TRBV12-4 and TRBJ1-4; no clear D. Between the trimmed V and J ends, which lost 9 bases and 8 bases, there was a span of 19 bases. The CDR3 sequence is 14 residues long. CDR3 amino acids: CARFKLGLAEKLFF. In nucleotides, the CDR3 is TGTGCCAGATTTAAACTCGGATTAGCGGAAAAACTGTTTTTT.

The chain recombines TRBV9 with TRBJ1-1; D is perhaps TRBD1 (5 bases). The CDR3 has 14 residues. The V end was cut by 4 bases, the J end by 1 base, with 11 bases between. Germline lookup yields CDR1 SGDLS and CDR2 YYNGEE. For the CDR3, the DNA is TGTGCCAGCAGCTCAGACGGGGGGAACACTGAAGCTTTCTTT. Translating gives CASSSDGGNTEAFF.

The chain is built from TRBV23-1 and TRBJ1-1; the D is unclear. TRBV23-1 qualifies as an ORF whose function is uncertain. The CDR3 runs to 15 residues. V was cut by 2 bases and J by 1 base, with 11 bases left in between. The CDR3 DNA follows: TGCGCCAGCAGTCAAAGGGTCTATCGGAACACTGAAGCTTTCTTT. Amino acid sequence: CASSQRVYRNTEAFF.

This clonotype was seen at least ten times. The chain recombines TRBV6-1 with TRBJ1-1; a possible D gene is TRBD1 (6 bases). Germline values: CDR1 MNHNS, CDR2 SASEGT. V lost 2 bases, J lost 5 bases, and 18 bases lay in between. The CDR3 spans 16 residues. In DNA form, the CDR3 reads TGTGCCAGCAGTGAACAGGGGTTTTTGGGGGTGACTGAAGCTTTCTTT. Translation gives CASSEQGFLGVTEAFF.

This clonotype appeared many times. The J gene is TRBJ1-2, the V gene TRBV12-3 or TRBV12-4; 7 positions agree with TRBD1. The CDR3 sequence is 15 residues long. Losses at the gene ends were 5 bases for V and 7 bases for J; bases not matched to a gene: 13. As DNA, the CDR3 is TGTGCCAGCAGTCTCGACAGGGAGTCTTTTGTTGGCTACACCTTC. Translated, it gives CASSLDRESFVGYTF.

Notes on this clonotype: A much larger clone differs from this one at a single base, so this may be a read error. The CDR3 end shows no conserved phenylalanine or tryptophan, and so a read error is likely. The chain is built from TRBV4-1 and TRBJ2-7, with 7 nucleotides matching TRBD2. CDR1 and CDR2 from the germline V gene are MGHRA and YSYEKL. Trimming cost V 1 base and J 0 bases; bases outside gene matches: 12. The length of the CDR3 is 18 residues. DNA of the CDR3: TGCGCCAGCAGCCAAGTGCAGAATTCCGGGGGGAGCTCCTACGAGCAGTACTTA. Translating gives CASSQVQNSGGSSYEQYL.

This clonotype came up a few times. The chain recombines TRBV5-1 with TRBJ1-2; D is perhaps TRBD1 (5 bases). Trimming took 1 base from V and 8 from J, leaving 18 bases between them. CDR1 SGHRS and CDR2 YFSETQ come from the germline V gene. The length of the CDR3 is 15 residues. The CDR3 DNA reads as TGCGCCAGCAGCTTGTCCTGGGGCCAGGAAGGAGGCTACACCTTC. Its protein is CASSLSWGQEGGYTF.

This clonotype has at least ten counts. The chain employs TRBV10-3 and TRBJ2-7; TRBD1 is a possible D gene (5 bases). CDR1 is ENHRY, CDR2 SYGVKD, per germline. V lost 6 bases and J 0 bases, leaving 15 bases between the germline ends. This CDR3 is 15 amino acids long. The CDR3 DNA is TGTGCCATCAGCTCCAGGGTCCCCAGCTCCTACGAGCAGTACTTC. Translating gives CAISSRVPSSYEQYF.

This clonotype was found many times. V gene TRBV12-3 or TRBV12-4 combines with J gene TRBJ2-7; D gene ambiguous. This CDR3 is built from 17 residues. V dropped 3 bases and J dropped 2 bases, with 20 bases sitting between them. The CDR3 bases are TGTGCCAGCAGTTTGTCCGGAACGACTCCCCTGGCCTACGAGCAGTACTTC. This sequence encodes CASSLSGTTPLAYEQYF.